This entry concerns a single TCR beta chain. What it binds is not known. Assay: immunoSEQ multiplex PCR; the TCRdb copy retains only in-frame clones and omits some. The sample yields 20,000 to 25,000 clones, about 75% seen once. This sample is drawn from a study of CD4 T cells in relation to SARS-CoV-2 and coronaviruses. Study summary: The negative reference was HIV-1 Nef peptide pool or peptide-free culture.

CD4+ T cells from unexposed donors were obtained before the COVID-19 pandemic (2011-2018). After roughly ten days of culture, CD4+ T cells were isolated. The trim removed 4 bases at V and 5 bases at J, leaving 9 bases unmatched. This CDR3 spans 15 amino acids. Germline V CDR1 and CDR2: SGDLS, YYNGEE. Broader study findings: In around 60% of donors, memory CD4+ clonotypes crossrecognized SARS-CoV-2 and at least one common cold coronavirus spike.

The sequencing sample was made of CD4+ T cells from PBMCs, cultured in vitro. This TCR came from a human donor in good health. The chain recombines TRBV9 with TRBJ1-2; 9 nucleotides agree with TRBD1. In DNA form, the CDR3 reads TGTGCCAGCAGCCCCATGGGGACAGGGTTATATGGCTACACCTTC. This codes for CASSPMGTGLYGYTF.